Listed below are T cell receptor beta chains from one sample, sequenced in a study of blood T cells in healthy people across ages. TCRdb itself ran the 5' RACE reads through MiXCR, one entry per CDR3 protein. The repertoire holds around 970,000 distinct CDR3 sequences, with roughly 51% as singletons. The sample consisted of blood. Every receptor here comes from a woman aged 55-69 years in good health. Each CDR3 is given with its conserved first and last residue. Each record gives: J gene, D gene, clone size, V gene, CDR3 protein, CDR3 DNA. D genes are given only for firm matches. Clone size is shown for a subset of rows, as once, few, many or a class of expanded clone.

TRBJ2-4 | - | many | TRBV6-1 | CASKDYLGAKNIQYF | TGTGCCAGCAAGGACTACCTTGGGGCCAAAAACATTCAGTACTTC
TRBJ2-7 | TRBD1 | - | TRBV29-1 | CSVKRVTGYHEQYF | TGCAGCGTCAAAAGGGTGACAGGGTACCACGAGCAGTACTTC
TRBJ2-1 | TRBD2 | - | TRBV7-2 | CASSWTSGSDEQFF | TGTGCCAGCAGCTGGACTAGCGGGAGTGATGAGCAGTTCTTC
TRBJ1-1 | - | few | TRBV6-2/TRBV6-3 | CASSHGQLNTEAFF | TGTGCCAGCAGCCATGGACAGCTGAACACTGAAGCTTTCTTT
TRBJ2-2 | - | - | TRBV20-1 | CSAIPEGTRRATGELFF | TGCAGTGCTATCCCCGAGGGCACTAGGCGTGCCACCGGGGAGCTGTTTTTT
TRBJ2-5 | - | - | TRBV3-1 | CASSPLGRSPSQETQYF | TGTGCCAGCAGCCCCCTAGGCCGCTCCCCCTCCCAAGAGACCCAGTACTTC
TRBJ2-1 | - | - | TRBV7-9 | CASNSYNEQFF | TGTGCCAGCAATTCCTACAATGAGCAGTTCTTC
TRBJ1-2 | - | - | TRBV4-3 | CASSQGGHLNYGYTF | TGCGCCAGCAGCCAAGGGGGACACCTAAACTATGGCTACACCTTC
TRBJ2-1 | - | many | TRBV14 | CASSQGNEQFF | TGTGCCAGCAGCCAAGGGAATGAGCAGTTCTTC
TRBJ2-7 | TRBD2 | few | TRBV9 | CASSVASGLTYEQYF | TGTGCCAGCAGCGTTGCTAGCGGGCTAACCTACGAGCAGTACTTC
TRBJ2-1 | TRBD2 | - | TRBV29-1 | CSVDEREATEQFF | TGCAGCGTTGACGAGCGGGAGGCTACTGAGCAGTTCTTC
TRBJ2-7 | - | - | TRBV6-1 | CASSAKRSSYNEQYF | TGTGCCAGCAGTGCTAAGCGAAGCTCCTACAATGAGCAGTACTTC
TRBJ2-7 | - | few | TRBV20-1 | CSARPLTGSAYEQYF | TGCAGTGCTAGACCCCTAACAGGGTCCGCCTACGAGCAGTACTTC
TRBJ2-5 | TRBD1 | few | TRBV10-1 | CASSESWTGRSETQYF | TGCGCCAGCAGTGAGTCCTGGACAGGGCGTTCGGAGACCCAGTACTTC
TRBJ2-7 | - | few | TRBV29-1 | CSVDSGEGYEQYF | TGCAGCGTTGATTCAGGGGAGGGCTACGAGCAGTACTTC
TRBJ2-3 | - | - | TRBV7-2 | CASSLVARPQYF | TGTGCCAGCAGCTTAGTGGCTAGGCCGCAGTATTTT
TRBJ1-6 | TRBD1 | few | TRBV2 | CASSARGQLYNSPLHF | TGTGCCAGCAGCGCTAGGGGGCAACTCTATAATTCACCCCTCCACTTT
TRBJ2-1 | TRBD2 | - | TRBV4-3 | CASSQSGRVYNEQFF | TGCGCCAGCAGCCAGAGCGGGAGGGTCTACAATGAGCAGTTCTTC
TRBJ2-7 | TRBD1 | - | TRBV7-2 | CASSLKQGVFDEQYF | TGTGCCAGCAGCTTAAAACAGGGGGTTTTCGACGAGCAGTACTTC
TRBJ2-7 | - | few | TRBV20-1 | CSARDRERLGGNYEQYF | TGCAGTGCCCGGGACAGAGAGCGGCTGGGGGGGAACTACGAGCAGTACTTC
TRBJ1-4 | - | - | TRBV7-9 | CASSLGLSATNEKLFF | TGTGCCAGCAGCTTGGGTTTGAGTGCAACTAATGAAAAACTGTTTTTT
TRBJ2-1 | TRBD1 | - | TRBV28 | CASSFSGQGNNEQFF | TGTGCCAGCAGTTTTTCCGGACAGGGGAACAATGAGCAGTTCTTC
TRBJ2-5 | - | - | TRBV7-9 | CASSLPLVGDGETQYF | TGTGCCAGCAGCTTACCCCTCGTGGGGGACGGAGAGACCCAGTACTTC
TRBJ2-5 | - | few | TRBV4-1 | CASSPLGFDLRETQYF | TGCGCCAGCAGCCCCCTCGGCTTCGACTTGAGAGAGACCCAGTACTTC
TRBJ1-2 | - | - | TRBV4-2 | CASSQEQGTYGYTF | TGTGCCAGCAGCCAAGAACAGGGTACCTATGGCTACACCTTC
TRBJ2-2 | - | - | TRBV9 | CASSGTSGSGELFF | TGTGCCAGCAGCGGGACATCTGGGTCCGGGGAGCTGTTTTTT
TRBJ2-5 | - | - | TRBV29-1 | CSIRQFRRETQYF | TGCAGCATCCGACAGTTCCGTCGGGAGACCCAGTACTTC
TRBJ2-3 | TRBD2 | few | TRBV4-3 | CASSLGGRTGDTQYF | TGCGCCAGCAGCCTCGGCGGGAGAACAGGAGATACGCAGTATTTT
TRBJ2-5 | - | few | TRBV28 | CASSPQGPAETQYF | TGTGCCAGCAGCCCGCAGGGGCCGGCAGAGACCCAGTACTTC
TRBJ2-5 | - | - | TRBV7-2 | CASSLASWQSGRETQYF | TGTGCCAGCAGCTTAGCAAGTTGGCAGTCGGGTAGGGAGACCCAGTACTTC
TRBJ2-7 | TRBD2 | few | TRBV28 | CASNGGTSGRAEQYF | TGTGCCAGCAATGGCGGGACTAGCGGGAGAGCCGAGCAGTACTTC
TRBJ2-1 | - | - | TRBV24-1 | CATSQRNEQFF | TGTGCCACCAGCCAGAGGAATGAGCAGTTCTTC
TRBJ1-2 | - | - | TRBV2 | CASSGGKEDGYTF | TGTGCCAGCAGTGGGGGGAAGGAGGATGGCTACACCTTC
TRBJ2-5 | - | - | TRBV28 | CASGRPLAGDEETQYF | TGTGCCAGCGGGAGGCCTCTAGCTGGAGATGAGGAGACCCAGTACTTC
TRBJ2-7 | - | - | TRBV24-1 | CATSESGTPSDEQYF | TGTGCCACCAGTGAGTCAGGGACTCCGTCCGACGAGCAGTACTTC
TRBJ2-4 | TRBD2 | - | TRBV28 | CASGRESLYAQYF | TGTGCCAGCGGGAGGGAGAGTCTCTACGCGCAGTACTTC
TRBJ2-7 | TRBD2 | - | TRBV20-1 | CSVPAGDEQYF | TGCAGTGTACCCGCGGGGGACGAGCAGTACTTC
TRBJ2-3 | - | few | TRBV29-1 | CSVPLSSTQYF | TGCAGCGTACCCCTCTCAAGTACGCAGTATTTT
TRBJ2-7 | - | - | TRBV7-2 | CASSSQSTGRDEQYF | TGTGCCAGCAGTTCCCAATCGACAGGCCGCGACGAGCAGTACTTC
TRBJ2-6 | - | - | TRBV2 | CAREQGDGANVLTF | TGTGCCAGAGAGCAGGGTGACGGGGCCAACGTCCTGACTTTC
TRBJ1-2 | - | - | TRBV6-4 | CASSDDGANYGYTF | TGTGCCAGCAGTGACGACGGTGCTAACTATGGCTACACCTTC
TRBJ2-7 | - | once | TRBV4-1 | CASSQAVAYEQYF | TGCGCCAGCAGCCAAGCAGTAGCCTACGAGCAGTACTTC
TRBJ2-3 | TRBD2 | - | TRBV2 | CARSASGSPSGPDTQYF | TGTGCCAGGAGTGCTAGCGGGAGTCCATCAGGCCCAGATACGCAGTATTTT
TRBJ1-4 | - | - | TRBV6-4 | CASRRDGRGDEKLFF | TGTGCCAGCAGGAGGGATGGGAGAGGCGATGAAAAACTGTTTTTT
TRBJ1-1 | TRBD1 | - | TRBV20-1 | CSARDGARGLTEAFF | TGCAGTGCTAGAGATGGGGCAAGGGGGCTTACTGAAGCTTTCTTT
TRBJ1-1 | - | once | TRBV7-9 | CASSQRQSTEAFF | TGTGCCAGCAGCCAAAGACAGTCTACTGAAGCTTTCTTT
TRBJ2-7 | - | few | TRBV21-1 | CASSFRQGVTYEQYF | TGTGCCAGCAGCTTCCGACAGGGTGTAACCTACGAGCAGTACTTC
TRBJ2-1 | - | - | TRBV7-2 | CASSLVGLPSGGFF | TGTGCCAGCAGCTTAGTTGGACTACCCTCCGGCGGGTTCTTC
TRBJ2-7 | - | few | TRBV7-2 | CASSLDGGIAYEQYF | TGTGCCAGCAGCTTAGATGGGGGGATCGCCTACGAGCAGTACTTC
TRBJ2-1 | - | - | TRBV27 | CARKGLEGYNEQFF | TGTGCCAGAAAGGGGTTGGAGGGGTACAATGAGCAGTTCTTC
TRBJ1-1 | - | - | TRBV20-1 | CSASSQQASTEAFF | TGCAGTGCTAGCAGCCAACAAGCGAGTACTGAAGCTTTCTTT
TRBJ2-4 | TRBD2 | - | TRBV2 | CASPGLAEQNIQYF | TGTGCCAGCCCAGGACTAGCGGAACAAAACATTCAGTACTTC